Listed here are 27 T cell receptor beta chains from one sample, sequenced in a study of shared clonotypes between healthy human individuals. Profiled with immunoSEQ multiplex PCR; TCRdb holds only in-frame clones, not every one. This repertoire shows around 2.1 million clones, roughly 91% found once; its top ten account for under 2%. CD8 cells regarded as naive lacked CD45RO, were positively chosen for CCR7, and omitted terminally differentiated effector memory CD45RA+ cells. Sequenced material: naive CD8+ T cells from PBMCs. The receptors derive from a man aged 18 to 29 in good health. Some clones in this sample may be carry-over from other donors' samples.

This chain joins TRBV10-3 and TRBJ1-1; the D is unclear. The CDR3 is made up of 18 amino acids. V lost 2 bases, J lost 0 bases, and 19 bases lay in between. CDR1 and CDR2 from the germline V gene are ENHRY and SYGVKD. This CDR3 is CAISELRATANMNTEAFF. DNA for the CDR3: TGTGCCATCAGTGAGCTGAGGGCGACGGCTAACATGAACACTGAAGCTTTCTTT.

The gene calls are TRBV14 and TRBJ2-7; no definite D call. V gave up 4 bases and J gave up 6 bases, with 10 bases separating them. The length of the CDR3 is 12 residues. Per the germline V gene, CDR1 is SGHDN and CDR2 is FVKESK. The CDR3 coding sequence is TGTGCCAGCAGCCCCATTTTGGGCGAGCAGTACTTC. Translation gives CASSPILGEQYF.

The V call is TRBV5-8, the J call TRBJ1-5; D perhaps matches TRBD1 (6 bases). Per the germline V gene, CDR1 is SGHTS and CDR2 is YDEGEE. This CDR3 region has 16 residues. V was cut by 5 bases and J by 4 bases, with 19 bases left in between. Here the CDR3 reads CASRTVGAVGNQPQHF. CDR3 nucleotide sequence: TGTGCCAGCAGAACAGTGGGGGCGGTGGGGAATCAGCCCCAGCATTTT.

The chain links TRBV5-8 to TRBJ2-3; D not resolved. Deletions cut 3 bases from V and 6 bases from J, with 8 bases between. This CDR3 contains 12 residues. From germline, CDR1 is SGHTS and CDR2 YDEGEE. The CDR3 loop is CASSWTEDTQYF. The CDR3 DNA reads TGTGCCAGCAGCTGGACGGAGGATACGCAGTATTTT.

The chain carries TRBV30 and TRBJ1-6; maybe TRBD1 (6 bases). The V end was cut by 0 bases, the J end by 4 bases, with 10 bases between. Germline CDR1 reads GTSNPN; CDR2 reads SVGIG (reference sequence). The CDR3 has 15 amino acids. For the CDR3, the DNA is TGTGCCTGGAGTGTATTGGACAGATATAATTCACCCCTCCACTTT. It encodes CAWSVLDRYNSPLHF.

This clone was observed a few times. The V gene is TRBV27, the J gene TRBJ2-3; 8 bases are shared with TRBD2. The germline gives CDR1 MNHEY, CDR2 SMNVEV (reference sequence). This CDR3 has 16 amino acids. V shed 1 base and J 0 bases; nucleotides not matched to a gene: 3. The CDR3 region has the DNA TGTGCCAGCAGTTTATTTCCTAGCGGGAGCACAGATACGCAGTATTTT. It translates to CASSLFPSGSTDTQYF.

This clone appeared once. V gene TRBV9 combines with J gene TRBJ2-3, with a possible D match to TRBD1 (5 bases). CDR3 length equals 15 residues. V dropped 0 bases and J dropped 2 bases, with 10 bases sitting between them. Germline V CDR1 and CDR2: SGDLS, YYNGEE. The chain's CDR3 is CASSVARQHTDTQYF. CDR3 in DNA: TGTGCCAGCAGCGTAGCTCGACAGCACACAGATACGCAGTATTTT.

This chain links TRBV6-6 with TRBJ2-7; 11 bases map to TRBD2. Germline V gives CDR1 MNHNY, CDR2 SVGAGI (reference sequence). The CDR3 has 14 amino acids. Unmatched junction bases numbered 7, after V lost 7 bases and J lost 5 bases. CDR3 sequence: CASNIAGGPDEQYF. The DNA for the CDR3 is TGTGCCAGCAACATAGCGGGAGGGCCCGACGAGCAGTACTTC.

The gene calls are TRBV7-2 and TRBJ1-1, with TRBD1 as a possible D gene (5 bases). The germline V and J ends were trimmed by 1 base and 4 bases, with 10 bases remaining between them. The CDR3 runs to 14 residues. CDR1 is SGHTA and CDR2 is FQGNSA in the germline V gene. In DNA form, the CDR3 reads TGTGCCAGCAGCTTAGGAGGGGTTGGCACTGAAGCTTTCTTT. Translation gives CASSLGGVGTEAFF.

The chain joins TRBV2 to TRBJ1-5; possibly TRBD1 for D (5 bases). CDR1 and CDR2 (germline): SNHLY, FYNNEI. V lost 4 bases to trimming and J lost 8 bases, with 15 bases between them. The CDR3 contains 14 residues. This CDR3 is CASSGGGRIEPQHF. As DNA, the CDR3 is TGTGCCAGCAGTGGGGGCGGGCGGATCGAGCCCCAGCATTTT.

The chain employs TRBV10-3 and TRBJ2-7; 14 bases fit TRBD2. CDR3 length: 16 amino acids. From germline, CDR1 is ENHRY and CDR2 SYGVKD. Trimming took 11 bases from V and 4 from J; bases not matched to a gene: 13. The CDR3 protein is CAPRSGLAGGLYEQYF. The CDR3 nucleotides are TGTGCCCCCAGGAGTGGACTAGCGGGAGGTCTGTACGAGCAGTACTTC.

This chain uses TRBV19 with TRBJ2-1; TRBD2 aligns across 13 bases. J was trimmed by 8 bases and V by 3 bases; bases with no gene match: 4. Germline lookup yields CDR1 LNHDA and CDR2 SQIVND (reference sequence). This CDR3 contains 15 residues. This CDR3 is CASSIRTSGSYEQFF. CDR3 nucleotides: TGTGCCAGTAGTATCAGGACTAGCGGGAGCTATGAGCAGTTCTTC.

This clone was counted once. The chain has TRBV9 and TRBJ2-2, with 10 bases identical to TRBD2. The CDR3 is made up of 18 amino acids. V shed 0 bases, J shed 1 base, and the junction held 6 bases outside the gene matches. Germline CDR1 SGDLS, CDR2 YYNGEE. CDR3 in amino acids: CASSVDWTSGGNTGELFF. DNA for the CDR3: TGTGCCAGCAGCGTAGACTGGACTAGCGGAGGGAACACCGGGGAGCTGTTTTTT.

This clone was detected only once. The chain has TRBV9 and TRBJ2-4; 7 bases fit TRBD2. Per germline, CDR1 SGDLS and CDR2 YYNGEE. CDR3 length: 15 amino acids. Trimming took 0 bases from V and 3 from J; bases not matched to a gene: 3. CDR3 amino acids: CASSVGSGGKNIQYF. DNA of the CDR3: TGTGCCAGCAGCGTAGGATCGGGGGGCAAAAACATTCAGTACTTC.

This CDR3 reads CASSDGLAGMYEQYF. DNA for the CDR3: TGTGCCAGCAGCGACGGACTAGCGGGTATGTACGAGCAGTACTTC. This sequence joins TRBV9 and TRBJ2-7; TRBD2 matches 11 bases. The J segment lost 4 bases and the V segment lost 3 bases, leaving 6 bases of the junction unmatched. CDR3 length equals 15 residues. The V gene's germline CDR1 is SGDLS and CDR2 YYNGEE.

This clone has a count of ten or more. The chain uses TRBV7-9 and TRBJ2-5, with D unresolved. Germline assignment: CDR1 SEHNR and CDR2 FQNEAQ (reference sequence). V was pared by 2 bases and J by 2 bases, with 9 bases between. The CDR3 consists of 14 residues. The CDR3 DNA sequence: TGTGCCAGCAGCTTAAGCCTATTTCAAGAGACCCAGTACTTC. Its translation: CASSLSLFQETQYF.

The chain couples TRBV27 to TRBJ1-5; TRBD1 aligns across 8 bases. CDR3 length equals 16 residues. The germline gives CDR1 MNHEY, CDR2 SMNVEV (reference sequence). The junction had 4 bases not matched to a gene; V was cut back by 0 bases and J by 3 bases. This CDR3 is CASSLSRQGNNQPQHF. CDR3 DNA sequence: TGTGCCAGCAGTTTATCGAGACAGGGGAACAATCAGCCCCAGCATTTT.

V and J are TRBV5-6 and TRBJ2-3; 8 positions agree with TRBD2. The J segment lost 2 bases and the V segment lost 3 bases, leaving 5 bases of the junction unmatched. CDR1 and CDR2 (germline): SGHDT, YYEEEE. The CDR3 runs 15 residues. CDR3 in amino acids: CASSWGSGNTDTQYF. CDR3 bases: TGTGCCAGCAGCTGGGGTAGCGGGAACACAGATACGCAGTATTTT.

The chain is built from TRBV7-9 and TRBJ1-1; tentatively, D is TRBD1 (5 bases). CDR3 length: 14 residues. The V gene lost 4 bases and the J gene lost 7 bases, with 16 bases spanning the gap. The V gene's germline CDR1 is SEHNR and CDR2 FQNEAQ (reference sequence). For the CDR3, the DNA is TGTGCCAGCAGCTCTGGACACCTGAGCCTTGAAGCTTTCTTT. Translation gives CASSSGHLSLEAFF.

This clone was recorded once. V gene TRBV2 combines with J gene TRBJ2-7, with 7 bases identical to TRBD2. The CDR3 is 13 residues long. CDR1 is SNHLY and CDR2 is FYNNEI in the germline V gene. The V segment lost 4 bases and the J segment 2 bases; nucleotides outside the gene matches: 2. The CDR3 is CASSVAGAYEQYF. The CDR3 DNA sequence: TGTGCCAGCAGTGTTGCGGGAGCCTACGAGCAGTACTTC.

The chain has TRBV10-3 and TRBJ2-7; weak D call: TRBD2 (6 bases). The V and J ends lost 6 bases and 0 bases respectively, with 12 bases between them. The CDR3 is 14 residues long. CDR1 and CDR2 from the germline V gene are ENHRY and SYGVKD. The CDR3 region is CAISWGDFSYEQYF. The CDR3 DNA reads TGTGCCATCAGCTGGGGGGATTTCTCCTACGAGCAGTACTTC.

This chain connects TRBV4-2 to TRBJ2-7, with 8 bases identical to TRBD1. CDR3 length equals 16 residues. Trimming removed 1 base from V and 3 bases from J; junction bases left unmatched: 8. The V gene's germline CDR1 is LGHNA and CDR2 YNFKEQ. The DNA of the CDR3 is TGTGCCAGCAGCCAAGCGGAGGACAGGGCCCTCTACGAGCAGTACTTC. It is translated as CASSQAEDRALYEQYF.

The chain has TRBV4-2 and TRBJ1-4; a possible D gene is TRBD1 (5 bases). Germline CDR1 and CDR2: LGHNA and YNFKEQ. The CDR3 extends over 20 amino acids. V was clipped by 0 bases and J by 0 bases, with 20 bases between them. CDR3 protein: CASSQEGGAGGAPTNEKLFF. The CDR3 DNA reads TGTGCCAGCAGCCAAGAGGGGGGTGCGGGGGGTGCACCAACTAATGAAAAACTGTTTTTT.

The chain joins TRBV27 to TRBJ1-4; a possible D gene is TRBD1 (6 bases). Between the trimmed V and J ends, which lost 3 bases and 8 bases, there was a span of 19 bases. Germline CDR1 MNHEY, CDR2 SMNVEV (reference sequence). There are 16 residues in the CDR3. The CDR3 DNA reads as TGTGCCAGCAGTTTGGGGGCCGGGACTGGCGGGGAAAAACTGTTTTTT. Encoded protein: CASSLGAGTGGEKLFF.

This clone has just one count. V usage is TRBV27 and J usage is TRBJ2-7; 7 nucleotides match TRBD2. Germline V gene data show CDR1 as MNHEY and CDR2 as SMNVEV (reference sequence). V lost 2 bases to trimming and J lost 3 bases; unmatched junction nucleotides: 4. The CDR3 is 14 amino acids. This CDR3 is CASSLPSGFYEQYF. The CDR3 region has the DNA TGTGCCAGCAGTTTACCTAGCGGCTTCTACGAGCAGTACTTC.

This clone has just one count. The V call is TRBV4-2, the J call TRBJ2-2, with D tentatively TRBD2 (6 bases). The germline V and J ends were trimmed by 2 bases and 1 base, with 29 bases remaining between them. The CDR3 loop spans 22 amino acids. Per the germline V gene, CDR1 is LGHNA and CDR2 is YNFKEQ. CDR3 region: CASSQRDLGAGWGKGNTGELFF. As DNA, the CDR3 is TGTGCCAGCAGCCAACGGGACTTAGGGGCGGGTTGGGGGAAAGGGAACACCGGGGAGCTGTTTTTT.

This rearrangement joins TRBV11-2 to TRBJ1-3; a weak D match, TRBD1 (5 bases). This CDR3 is 12 amino acids long. Germline-derived CDR1 and CDR2 are SGHAT and FQNNGV. The V and J ends lost 2 bases and 8 bases respectively, with 7 bases between them. CDR3 amino acids: CASSLWGDTIYF. CDR3 nucleotide sequence: TGTGCCAGCAGCTTATGGGGGGACACCATATATTTT.